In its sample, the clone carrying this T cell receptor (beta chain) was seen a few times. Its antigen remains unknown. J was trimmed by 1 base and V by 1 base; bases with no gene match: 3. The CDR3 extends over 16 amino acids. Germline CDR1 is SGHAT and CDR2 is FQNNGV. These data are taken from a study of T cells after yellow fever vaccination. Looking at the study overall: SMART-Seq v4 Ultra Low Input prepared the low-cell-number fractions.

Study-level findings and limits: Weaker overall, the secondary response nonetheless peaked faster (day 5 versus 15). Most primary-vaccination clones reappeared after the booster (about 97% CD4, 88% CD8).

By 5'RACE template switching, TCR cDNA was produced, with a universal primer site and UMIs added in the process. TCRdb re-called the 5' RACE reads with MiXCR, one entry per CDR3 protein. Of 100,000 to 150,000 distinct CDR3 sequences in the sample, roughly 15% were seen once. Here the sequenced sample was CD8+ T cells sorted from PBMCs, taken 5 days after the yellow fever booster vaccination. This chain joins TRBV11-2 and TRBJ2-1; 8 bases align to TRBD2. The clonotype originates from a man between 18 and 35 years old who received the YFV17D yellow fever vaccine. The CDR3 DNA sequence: TGTGCCAGCAGCTTAGGGCTAGCGGGTTCCTACAATGAGCAGTTCTTC. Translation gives CASSLGLAGSYNEQFF. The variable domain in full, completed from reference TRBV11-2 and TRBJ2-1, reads EAGVAQSPRYKIIEKRQSVAFWCNPISGHATLYWYQQILGQGPKLLIQFQNNGVVDDSQLPKDRFSAERLKGVDSTLKIQPAKLEDSAVYLCASSLGLAGSYNEQFFGPGTRLTVL.